This paragraph covers one T cell receptor beta chain sequence. The antigen is unknown. The junction shows a germline mismatch at one end, possibly a read error. Primers included in the PCR were 60 Vbeta and 13 Jbeta primers. This table comes from immunoSEQ multiplex PCR, and its TCRdb copy is limited to in-frame clones, with some not included. The table shows 200,000 or so clones, with 81% occurring only once. This CDR3 comprises 15 residues. Germline V gene data show CDR1 as PRHDT and CDR2 as FYEKMQ (reference sequence). This record comes from a study of cytomegalovirus exposure and HLA in healthy donors. Study-wide findings and caveats: Rarity marked most TCR sequences, yet some public TCRs occurred in many donors.

The sequencing sample was made of PBMCs. This receptor was identified in a man aged 45 to 65 in good health and CMV-seronegative. The chain couples TRBV13 to TRBJ1-6, with D possibly matching TRBD1 (5 bases). The CDR3 sequence: CASSERGPPRSPPHF. CDR3 nucleotides: TGTGCCAGCAGCGAAAGGGGCCCCCCACGTTCACCCCCCCACTTT. Complete variable domain (other parts from reference TRBV13 and TRBJ1-6): AAGVIQSPRHLIKEKRETATLKCYPIPRHDTVYWYQQGPGQDPQFLISFYEKMQSDKGSIPDRFSAQQFSDYHSELNMSSLELGDSALYFCASSERGPPRSPPHFGNGTRLTVT.